The entry that follows covers one TCR beta chain sequence. The data were produced by immunoSEQ multiplex PCR, yet TCRdb's version contains in-frame clones alone and is incomplete. In the table there are about 170,000 clones, 65% to 80% of which are singletons. Clinical history as reported by participants underpinned cohort assignment. The data belong to a study of blood T cell repertoires in COVID-19. The germline gives CDR1 LGHNA, CDR2 YNFKEQ. This CDR3 region has 15 residues. Trimming pared 1 base from V and 4 bases from J, leaving 11 bases between. The sequencing sample was made of PBMCs or T cells enriched from blood (not recorded which). The rearrangement joins TRBV4-2 to TRBJ2-1, with D perhaps matching TRBD1 (5 bases). This TCR derives from a woman in her sixties or seventies in a cohort exposed to, infected with or recovered from COVID-19 (not recorded which). CDR3 protein: CASSQADTMYNEQFF. The CDR3 DNA is TGTGCCAGCAGCCAAGCGGACACAATGTACAATGAGCAGTTCTTC.